These 16 T cell receptor beta chains originate from one sample sequenced in a study of chemoradiotherapy in HPV16-positive cancers. The repertoire was sequenced with immunoSEQ multiplex PCR; TCRdb's copy has only in-frame clones and lacks some. Of fewer than 70,000 clones listed, under 95% are singletons. The sequences come from blood, collected from a patient who underwent chemoradiotherapy. The receptors were sampled from a human donor with HPV-associated anogenital cancer.

This clone was observed once. The chain has TRBV25-1 and TRBJ1-5; D gene ambiguous. Per germline, CDR1 MGHDK and CDR2 SYGVNS. The CDR3 is made up of 12 amino acids. V was trimmed by 6 bases and J by 1 base, leaving 4 bases between them. This CDR3 reads CASSNSNQPQHF. The CDR3 DNA follows: TGTGCCAGCAGCAACAGCAATCAGCCCCAGCATTTT. Full variable domain (missing parts from reference TRBV25-1 and TRBJ1-5): EADIYQTPRYLVIGTGKKITLECSQTMGHDKMYWYQQDPGMELHLIHYSYGVNSTEKGDLSSESTVSRIRTEHFPLTLESARPSHTSQYLCASSNSNQPQHFGDGTRLSIL.

The genes are TRBV21-1 and TRBJ2-5. TRBV21-1 represents a pseudogene. CDR3 length: 14 residues. The CDR3 DNA is TGTGCCAGCAGCAAACGGGGGCAGGTCGAGACCCAGTACTTC. It codes for CASSKRGQVETQYF.

The chain links TRBV7-6 to TRBJ2-1, with 10 bases matching TRBD2. CDR3 size: 14 residues. Germline V gives CDR1 SGHVS, CDR2 FNYEAQ. Germline trimming cut 1 base from V and 9 bases from J; bases unmatched to any gene: 3. CDR3 residues: CASSLEAGGSEQFF. The CDR3 coding sequence is TGTGCCAGCAGCTTAGAAGCGGGAGGGTCTGAGCAGTTCTTC.

About this clone: Other DNA sequences in this specimen translate into the identical CDR3. V usage is TRBV2 and J usage is TRBJ1-5; the match to TRBD1 covers 8 bases. The length of the CDR3 is 14 residues. Per germline, CDR1 SNHLY and CDR2 FYNNEI. With V trimmed by 6 bases and J by 0 bases, 1 base remained unmatched. As DNA, the CDR3 is TGTGCCAGCAGGGACAGGGTTAGCAATCAGCCCCAGCATTTT. Translated, it gives CASRDRVSNQPQHF.

This chain uses TRBV12-5 with TRBJ2-2; D not resolved. CDR1 is LGHNT and CDR2 is FRNRAP in the germline V gene. The CDR3 has 15 residues. Trimming left V 4 bases short and J 2 bases short, with 11 bases between. The chain's CDR3 is CASGSRGPNTGELFF. Written as DNA, the CDR3 is TGTGCTAGTGGTTCCCGTGGGCCCAACACCGGGGAGCTGTTTTTT. The full variable domain, in which reference TRBV12-5 and TRBJ2-2 provide the parts outside the CDR3, is DARVTQTPRHKVTEMGQEVTMRCQPILGHNTVFWYRQTMMQGLELLAYFRNRAPLDDSGMPKDRFSAEMPDATLATLKIQPSEPRDSAVYFCASGSRGPNTGELFFGEGSRLTVL.

This chain uses TRBV4-3 with TRBJ2-7; TRBD2 might be the D (6 bases). The V end was cut by 4 bases, the J end by 1 base, with 11 bases between. This CDR3 has 14 residues. Germline V gene data show CDR1 as LGHNA and CDR2 as YSLEER. The DNA for the CDR3 is TGCGCCAGCAGCCCCCAGGACTATTCCTACGAGCAGTACTTC. It specifies CASSPQDYSYEQYF.

This clone was detected once. J is TRBJ2-2 and V is TRBV11-1; D possibly corresponds to TRBD2 (6 bases). Germline CDR1 and CDR2: SGHAT and FQDESV (reference sequence). Trimming cost V 4 bases and J 1 base, with 10 bases left between them. The CDR3 has 15 amino acids. CDR3 bases: TGTGCCAGCAGCTCCCGGGGAGGGAACACCGGGGAGCTGTTTTTT. Translating it yields CASSSRGGNTGELFF.

A single count supports this clone. The V call is TRBV9, the J call TRBJ1-4, with D possibly matching TRBD1 (5 bases). V lost 3 bases to trimming and J lost 0 bases, with 15 bases between them. The CDR3 covers 17 residues. The V gene's germline CDR1 is SGDLS and CDR2 YYNGEE. The CDR3 nucleotides are TGTGCCAGCAGCGCAGGCCCCACAGGAGCAACTAATGAAAAACTGTTTTTT. The encoded protein is CASSAGPTGATNEKLFF.

The chain carries TRBV9 and TRBJ2-7, with D unresolved. V was shortened by 1 base and J by 5 bases, with 4 bases between the two germline ends. This CDR3 region has 11 residues. Per germline, CDR1 SGDLS and CDR2 YYNGEE. The CDR3 here is CASSVRNEQYF. Here the CDR3 DNA reads TGTGCCAGCAGCGTAAGAAACGAGCAGTACTTC.

This chain uses TRBV5-1 with TRBJ2-2; no firm D call. V lost 0 bases to trimming and J lost 13 bases, with 7 bases between them. CDR1 is SGHRS and CDR2 is YFSETQ in the germline V gene. This CDR3 comprises 11 residues. Here the CDR3 DNA reads TGCGCCAGCAGCTTGGATAGAGGGCTGTTTTTT. Protein product: CASSLDRGLFF. Using reference TRBV5-1 and TRBJ2-2 for the parts outside the CDR3, the full variable domain is KAGVTQTPRYLIKTRGQQVTLSCSPISGHRSVSWYQQTPGQGLQFLFEYFSETQRNKGNFPGRFSGRQFSNSRSEMNVSTLELGDSALYLCASSLDRGLFFGEGSRLTVL.

This clone was observed once. V and J are TRBV15 and TRBJ2-5; 9 bases match TRBD2. The CDR3 contains 18 residues. Trimming cost V 0 bases and J 7 bases; bases outside gene matches: 15. CDR1 is LNHNV, CDR2 YYDKDF, per germline (reference sequence). CDR3 in amino acids: CATSRDLAGGPKGVTQYF. As DNA, the CDR3 is TGTGCCACCAGCAGAGATTTGGCGGGAGGGCCGAAGGGGGTGACCCAGTACTTC.

CDR3 DNA sequence: TGTGCCAGCAGCTTAGAGGTTTACACCGGGGAGCTGTTTTTT. Encoded protein: CASSLEVYTGELFF. The V call is TRBV11-2, the J call TRBJ2-2, with D unresolved. Germline values: CDR1 SGHAT, CDR2 FQNNGV. Trimming pared 0 bases from V and 3 bases from J, leaving 5 bases between. This CDR3 is 14 amino acids long.

This clone was found a few times. The chain recombines TRBV7-9 with TRBJ1-2; D is unclear. The V end was cut by 1 base, the J end by 7 bases, with 13 bases between. CDR1 SEHNR and CDR2 FQNEAQ come from the germline V gene (reference sequence). The CDR3 spans 14 residues. CDR3 nucleotide sequence: TGTGCCAGCAGCTTAGGGGAGGCCTCGGGTGGCTACACCTTC. It encodes CASSLGEASGGYTF.

This chain connects TRBV21-1 to TRBJ1-1; TRBD1 reflects the table's D call only, with no check against the DNA. TRBV21-1 is marked as a pseudogene. CDR3 length equals 14 residues. The CDR3 sequence: CASRPGHSNTEAFF. DNA of the CDR3: TGTGCCAGCAGGCCGGGACACTCCAACACTGAAGCTTTCTTT.

The chain joins TRBV21-1 to TRBJ2-7. TRBV21-1 is classified as a pseudogene. CDR3 length: 9 residues. DNA for the CDR3: TGTGCCAGCAGCTACGAGCAGTACTTC. Residues: CASSYEQYF.

V and J are TRBV7-6 and TRBJ2-2; no definite D call. This CDR3 is 14 amino acids long. Germline V gene data show CDR1 as SGHVS and CDR2 as FNYEAQ. V lost 1 base, J lost 5 bases, and 8 bases lay in between. The chain's CDR3 is CASSLVLTTGELFF. The CDR3, as DNA: TGTGCCAGCAGCTTAGTTTTGACGACCGGGGAGCTGTTTTTT.